A selection of T cell receptor beta chains follows, all from one sample in a study of response to subunit inactivated influenza vaccine. TCRdb fed the RT-PCR reads into MiXCR, producing one record per CDR3 protein. The sample includes about 800,000 distinct CDR3 sequences, over 20% seen only once; the top ten take roughly a tenth. This specimen consisted of PBMCs from blood, obtained more than 4 days after vaccination. Every receptor here comes from a man in his fifties who received an inactivated influenza vaccine. Each CDR3 is given with its conserved first and last residue.

j_call,v_call,cdr3_aa
TRBJ2-1,TRBV11-2,CASSIRVGYNEQFF
TRBJ2-1,TRBV20-1,CSASQASGRVGQFF
TRBJ1-1,TRBV10-3,CAISDRGETEAFF
TRBJ1-2,TRBV10-3,CAIRGDRSYGYTF
TRBJ2-1,TRBV5-1,CASSITGGSYNEQFF
TRBJ2-5,TRBV4-1,CASSQGGGVGQETQYF
TRBJ2-1,TRBV27,CASSLIDRGHNEQFF
TRBJ2-1,TRBV12-3/TRBV12-4,CASRGLPRSAAADNEQFF
TRBJ2-1,TRBV4-3,CASSKEIKWVSYNEQFF
TRBJ2-7,TRBV28,CASSLVLGQGSYEQYF
TRBJ2-5,TRBV5-6,CASSLPRVETQYF
TRBJ2-7,TRBV12-3/TRBV12-4,CASSLEESGTTYEQYF
TRBJ2-5,TRBV5-1,CASSLNTGREETQYF
TRBJ2-1,TRBV29-1,CSTGLAGVSEQFF
TRBJ1-1,TRBV20-1,CRATGTMNTEAFF
TRBJ2-7,TRBV28,CASSSGSDYEQYF
TRBJ1-2,TRBV12-3/TRBV12-4,CASSPRDSYGYTF
TRBJ2-2,TRBV6-2/TRBV6-3,CASSYFRNTGELFF
TRBJ1-2,TRBV4-2,CASSQRDALLSASVYGYTF
TRBJ2-7,TRBV29-1,CSYGYEQYF
TRBJ2-1,TRBV20-1,CSARGRLAGERGYYNEQFF
TRBJ1-3,TRBV9,CASSVGWTPLAGNTIYF
TRBJ2-1,TRBV4-1,CASSPLAGYYNEQFF
TRBJ2-2,TRBV2,CASSRGQAHTGELFF
TRBJ2-3,TRBV4-3,CASSAPKRCTDTQYF
TRBJ2-7,TRBV5-1,CASSLAVDYEQYF
TRBJ1-4,TRBV6-1,CASRDKATNEKLFF
TRBJ2-7,TRBV6-5,CASSYSSGRSYEQYF
TRBJ1-6,TRBV4-2,CASSQDRANSPLHF
TRBJ2-5,TRBV4-3,CASSQVTEQETQYF
TRBJ2-3,TRBV28,CASSSGDRLTDTQYF
TRBJ2-7,TRBV6-1,CASSQDRGLNEQYF
TRBJ2-7,TRBV5-1,CASSPRQGPSEEQYF
TRBJ2-7,TRBV12-3/TRBV12-4,CASSFGIGSGTRRGGYEQYF
TRBJ1-2,TRBV10-3,CAISDNGYTF
TRBJ2-3,TRBV4-3,CASSQYMTSPDTQYF
TRBJ2-4,TRBV6-5,CASSNLAGVTKNIQYF
TRBJ1-1,TRBV5-1,CASRNRGPSMNTEAFF